The 19 T cell receptor beta chains given below trace back to one sample, sequenced in a study of vaccination and CD4 T cells after COVID-19. No antigen has been identified for these receptors. Treatment here: roughly 10-day PBMC culture with coronavirus spike peptide pools or control peptides (ViraFEST assay). The Oncomine TCR Beta short-read assay was applied to DNA of cultured CD4+ T cells. TCRdb re-analysed the PCR reads in MiXCR, keeping a single row per CDR3 protein. The table records 25,000 or so distinct CDR3 sequences, roughly 45% of them present only once. Sequenced material: CD4+ T cells from blood, cultured in vitro. These TCRs come from a human donor who had recovered from COVID-19.

This clonotype was counted only a few times. This sequence joins TRBV7-2 and TRBJ1-6; D remains unclear. V lost 3 bases and J lost 9, with 9 bases in between. The CDR3 length is 13 residues. In germline, CDR1 is SGHTA, CDR2 FQGNSA. The CDR3 is CASSLDGLSPLHF. As DNA, the CDR3 is TGTGCCAGCAGCTTGGATGGGCTTTCACCCCTCCACTTT.

CDR3 DNA: TGTGCCAGCCTTAGGGACGGCAACTATGGCTACACCTTC. Translation: CASLRDGNYGYTF. The V and J genes are TRBV6-1 and TRBJ1-2, with D perhaps TRBD1 (5 bases). V lost 8 bases and J lost 2, with 12 bases in between. Germline CDR1 MNHNS, CDR2 SASEGT. The CDR3 spans 13 residues.

The chain links TRBV5-1 to TRBJ2-5; 10 bases map to TRBD2. This CDR3 is 17 amino acids long. V shed 4 bases, J shed 1 base, and the junction held 10 bases outside the gene matches. Per germline, CDR1 SGHRS and CDR2 YFSETQ. In DNA, the CDR3 is TGCGCCAGCAGCCCAATGGGGTCTAGCGGGGGCCAAGAGACCCAGTACTTC. It codes for CASSPMGSSGGQETQYF.

The CDR3 DNA reads TGTGCCAGCAGCTTATTCCAGGGGGCGAATTCTGGAAACACCATATATTTT. This gives the protein CASSLFQGANSGNTIYF. The chain uses TRBV7-2 and TRBJ1-3; 8 positions match TRBD1. V lost 2 bases to trimming and J lost 1 base; unmatched junction nucleotides: 7. The CDR3 spans 17 residues. CDR1 SGHTA and CDR2 FQGNSA come from the germline V gene.

The CDR3: CASSLARTGRRGNEKLFF. The CDR3, as DNA: TGTGCCAGCAGCTTAGCGCGTACAGGGAGGAGGGGTAATGAAAAACTGTTTTTT. V is TRBV7-8 and J is TRBJ1-4, with D tentatively TRBD1 (6 bases). Trimming removed 0 bases from V and 4 bases from J, with 18 bases in between. This CDR3 has 18 amino acids. Germline V lookup: CDR1 SGHVS, CDR2 FQNEAQ.

This clonotype appeared a few times. The V and J genes are TRBV20-1 and TRBJ1-6; D call uncertain. Trimming removed 5 bases from V and 6 bases from J, with 20 bases in between. The germline V gene has CDR1 DFQATT and CDR2 SNEGSKA (reference sequence). CDR3 length: 16 amino acids. The chain's CDR3 is CSAPMGGPHLNSPLHF. CDR3 nucleotide sequence: TGCAGTGCTCCTATGGGAGGCCCGCACCTTAATTCACCCCTCCACTTT.

The rearrangement uses TRBV21-1 and TRBJ1-5; the D segment call TRBD1 is taken from the table without a DNA check. TRBV21-1 is labeled a pseudogene. CDR3 length equals 16 residues. The CDR3 loop reads CASSDPVYLGGQPQHF. CDR3 coding DNA: TGTGCCAGCAGTGACCCTGTATACCTTGGAGGTCAGCCCCAGCATTTT.

The J gene is TRBJ1-5, the V gene TRBV20-1, with 11 bases aligning to TRBD1. V shed 3 bases and J 7 bases; nucleotides not matched to a gene: 8. The CDR3 runs to 15 residues. Germline V gives CDR1 DFQATT, CDR2 SNEGSKA (reference sequence). Written as DNA, the CDR3 is TGCAGTGCTAGTCGGGACAGGGGGTTAAAACAGCCCCAGCATTTT. Its translation is CSASRDRGLKQPQHF.

The chain combines TRBV7-9 with TRBJ2-1, with 9 bases aligning to TRBD2. J was trimmed by 7 bases and V by 6 bases; bases with no gene match: 13. The CDR3 is 16 residues long. CDR1 is SEHNR and CDR2 is FQNEAQ in the germline V gene (reference sequence). Here the CDR3 DNA reads TGTGCCAGCAGACAAGATAGCGGGGGCGGGGGGAATGAGCAGTTCTTC. Its translation: CASRQDSGGGGNEQFF.

CDR3 sequence reads: CSVTGGDTEAFF. For the CDR3, the DNA is TGCAGTGTAACAGGGGGGGACACTGAAGCTTTCTTT. The V and J genes are TRBV20-1 and TRBJ1-1, with 8 bases aligning to TRBD1. Germline loops: CDR1 DFQATT, CDR2 SNEGSKA (reference sequence). V lost 7 bases, J lost 3 bases, and 4 bases stayed unmatched. The CDR3 has 12 amino acids.

This clonotype was found a few times. The genes are TRBV7-2 and TRBJ1-6; TRBD1 agrees at 8 bases. CDR1 and CDR2 from the germline V gene are SGHTA and FQGNSA. The length of the CDR3 is 17 residues. V shed 7 bases, J shed 1 base, and the junction held 9 bases outside the gene matches. CDR3 coding DNA: TGTGCCAGCAACCTTTCCAGGGGGCGGTCCTATAATTCACCCCTCCACTTT. Its protein product is CASNLSRGRSYNSPLHF.

This clonotype appeared a few times. This chain links TRBV6-2 or TRBV6-3 with TRBJ1-5, with D perhaps matching TRBD1 (6 bases). V gave up 6 bases and J gave up 2 bases, with 17 bases separating them. Looked up from germline, CDR1 is MNHEY and CDR2 is SVGEGT. The CDR3 consists of 16 residues. The CDR3 sequence: CASRTLRGSGNQPQHF. Written as DNA, the CDR3 is TGTGCCAGCAGAACACTAAGGGGGTCCGGCAATCAGCCCCAGCATTTT.

The CDR3 DNA reads as TGTGCCAGCACCAGAGGTTCAGGGTGGGTCGGCGAGCAGTACTTC. It encodes CASTRGSGWVGEQYF. The gene calls are TRBV12-3 or TRBV12-4 and TRBJ2-7; D might be TRBD1 (5 bases). V was shortened by 7 bases and J by 6 bases, with 22 bases between the two germline ends. The CDR3 is made up of 15 amino acids.

In this sample, this clonotype turned up once. The CDR3 DNA follows: TGTGCCAGCAGTCCTACCCGACAGGGCACGAACACTGAAGCTTTCTTT. Amino acids: CASSPTRQGTNTEAFF. The chain joins TRBV27 to TRBJ1-1, with TRBD1 matching 7 bases. The germline V gene has CDR1 MNHEY and CDR2 SMNVEV (reference sequence). This CDR3 region has 16 residues. Trimming cost V 5 bases and J 1 base; bases outside gene matches: 10.

The chain has TRBV19 and TRBJ2-2; possibly TRBD2 for D (5 bases). The germline CDR1 and CDR2 sequences are LNHDA and SQIVND (reference sequence). With 8 bases removed from V and 1 base from J, the gap between germline ends came to 14 bases. The CDR3 runs 15 residues. The CDR3 spells CASRAMAGNTGELFF. The CDR3 coding sequence is TGTGCCAGTCGCGCGATGGCGGGGAACACCGGGGAGCTGTTTTTT. Based on the CDR3 plus reference TRBV19 and TRBJ2-2, the full variable domain is DGGITQSPKYLFRKEGQNVTLSCEQNLNHDAMYWYRQDPGQGLRLIYYSQIVNDFQKGDIAEGYSVSREKKESFPLTVTSAQKNPTAFYLCASRAMAGNTGELFFGEGSRLTVL.

The chain recombines TRBV6-1 with TRBJ1-5; TRBD1 might be the D (5 bases). Germline V gene lookup returns CDR1 MNHNS and CDR2 SASEGT. The CDR3 sequence is 13 residues long. V lost 3 bases and J 9 bases, leaving 12 bases between the germline ends. The CDR3 sequence: CASSDQERGPQHF. The CDR3 DNA is TGTGCCAGCAGTGACCAGGAGAGGGGGCCCCAGCATTTT.

This clonotype was seen a few times. This sequence joins TRBV20-1 and TRBJ1-6; perhaps TRBD1 as D (6 bases). This CDR3 contains 15 residues. V lost 5 bases, J lost 6 bases, and 17 bases lay in between. Germline loops: CDR1 DFQATT, CDR2 SNEGSKA (reference sequence). CDR3 in DNA: TGCAGTGCTCCAGAGGGGTCAGGGGCTAATTCACCCCTCCACTTT. This codes for CSAPEGSGANSPLHF.

The V and J genes are TRBV7-9 and TRBJ2-4, with 9 bases matching TRBD1. J lost 8 bases, V lost 9 bases, and 14 bases had no gene match. The germline gives CDR1 SEHNR, CDR2 FQNEAQ (reference sequence). This CDR3 has 15 residues. The CDR3 protein is CASSPTGTGRYIQYF. CDR3 nucleotide sequence: TGTGCCAGTAGTCCTACGGGGACAGGGAGGTACATTCAGTACTTC. Variable domain in full (rest from reference TRBV7-9 and TRBJ2-4): DTGVSQNPRHKITKRGQNVTFRCDPISEHNRLYWYRQTLGQGPEFLTYFQNEAQLEKSRLLSDRFSAERPKGSFSTLEIQRTEQGDSAMYLCASSPTGTGRYIQYFGAGTRLSVL.

This chain connects TRBV20-1 to TRBJ2-1, with TRBD2 matching over 14 bases. The CDR3 runs 17 residues. V dropped 6 bases and J dropped 4; count of bases not matched to a gene: 11. The germline V gene has CDR1 DFQATT and CDR2 SNEGSKA (reference sequence). The CDR3, as DNA: TGCAGTGCCGGGACTAGCGGGGGCCTCTCCGGGTACAATGAGCAGTTCTTC. This codes for CSAGTSGGLSGYNEQFF.